This TCR beta chain was obtained from a study of T cell changes during pregnancy in multiple sclerosis. This clone was recorded only once. TCRdb's table, derived via immunoSEQ multiplex PCR, lists solely in-frame clones and lacks some. The sample includes over 25,000 clones, about 89% of them seen just once. V dropped 0 bases and J dropped 4 bases, with 13 bases sitting between them. This CDR3 spans 15 amino acids. Germline V gene data show CDR1 as SGHDT and CDR2 as YYEEEE. Specimen: CD8+ T cells from peripheral blood mononuclear cells, collected before pregnancy. The J gene is TRBJ2-5, the V gene TRBV5-6; TRBD1 might be the D (5 bases). The receptor's source is a female donor with multiple sclerosis, enrolled in a pregnancy study. In DNA, the CDR3 is TGTGCCAGCAGCTTGGGCCAGGGCTCGGGAGAGACCCAGTACTTC. Translated, it gives CASSLGQGSGETQYF.